These T cell receptor beta chains were read from a single sample in a study of long-term antiretroviral therapy in people with HIV. Sequenced by immunoSEQ multiplex PCR; TCRdb stores in-frame clones only, minus some. The data show 30,000 to 35,000 clones, with roughly three quarters seen just once and under 4% held by the top ten. The sequences come from unsorted PBMCs, collected 1.9 years after starting antiretroviral therapy. The receptors were sampled from a young man with HIV. Both conserved end residues are part of each CDR3. D genes are given only for firm matches. For some rows the clone size is stated as once, few or many, or as a class when expanded; others skip it.

cdr3_length: 15
j_call: TRBJ1-2
d_call: TRBD1
v_call: TRBV9
clone_size: -
cdr3_nt: TGTGCCAGCAGCGTAGGGGGACAGGGCTCCTTTGGCTACACCTTC
cdr3_aa: CASSVGGQGSFGYTF

cdr3_length: 14
j_call: TRBJ2-1
d_call: TRBD1
v_call: TRBV6-1
clone_size: -
cdr3_nt: TGTGCCAGCAGCCCACAGGGGACAGTGAATGAGCAGTTCTTC
cdr3_aa: CASSPQGTVNEQFF

cdr3_length: 16
j_call: TRBJ1-6
d_call: TRBD1
v_call: TRBV2
clone_size: -
cdr3_nt: TGTGCCAGCAGTGGCGACAGGGGAAACTATAATTCACCCCTCCACTTT
cdr3_aa: CASSGDRGNYNSPLHF

cdr3_length: 15
j_call: TRBJ1-2
d_call: -
v_call: TRBV7-2
clone_size: -
cdr3_nt: TGTGCCAGCAGCTTAGCCCAGGAAGCTAACTATGGCTACACCTTC
cdr3_aa: CASSLAQEANYGYTF

cdr3_length: 14
j_call: TRBJ2-1
d_call: TRBD2
v_call: TRBV27
clone_size: once
cdr3_nt: TGTGCCAGCAGGAGCGGGGGGGCCGTAAATGAGCAGTTCTTC
cdr3_aa: CASRSGGAVNEQFF

cdr3_length: 15
j_call: TRBJ1-1
d_call: -
v_call: TRBV5-1
clone_size: -
cdr3_nt: TGCGCCAGCAGCTTGGTGTCACTCATGAACACTGAAGCTTTCTTT
cdr3_aa: CASSLVSLMNTEAFF

cdr3_length: 16
j_call: TRBJ2-5
d_call: -
v_call: TRBV7-9
clone_size: few
cdr3_nt: TGTGCCAGCAGCCTTGGAGTAGGGATCGTCGTTGGGACCCAGTACTTC
cdr3_aa: CASSLGVGIVVGTQYF

cdr3_length: 13
j_call: TRBJ2-7
d_call: -
v_call: TRBV6-1
clone_size: -
cdr3_nt: TGTGCGGGGTGGGGCGGCCTAGGGGACGAGCAGTACTTC
cdr3_aa: CAGWGGLGDEQYF

cdr3_length: 13
j_call: TRBJ1-2
d_call: -
v_call: TRBV19
clone_size: -
cdr3_nt: TGTGCCAGTAGTATTGGGGAAGTCTATGGCTACACCTTC
cdr3_aa: CASSIGEVYGYTF

cdr3_length: 13
j_call: TRBJ1-4
d_call: -
v_call: TRBV5-4
clone_size: -
cdr3_nt: TGTGCCAGCAGCCCAAACCCACTTGAAAAACTGTTTTTT
cdr3_aa: CASSPNPLEKLFF

cdr3_length: 15
j_call: TRBJ2-3
d_call: -
v_call: TRBV6-1
clone_size: -
cdr3_nt: TGTGCCAGCAGTCAAAACGGGCTTAACACAGATACGCAGTATTTT
cdr3_aa: CASSQNGLNTDTQYF

cdr3_length: 15
j_call: TRBJ2-7
d_call: TRBD1
v_call: TRBV6-5
clone_size: -
cdr3_nt: TGTGCCAGCAGTCGGGACAGCCTGTATCCCTACGAGCAGTACTTC
cdr3_aa: CASSRDSLYPYEQYF

cdr3_length: 15
j_call: TRBJ2-5
d_call: -
v_call: TRBV7-6
clone_size: -
cdr3_nt: TGTGCCAGCAGCTTAGGTGCAGGATCCCAAGAGACCCAGTACTTC
cdr3_aa: CASSLGAGSQETQYF

cdr3_length: 15
j_call: TRBJ1-1
d_call: TRBD1
v_call: TRBV5-1
clone_size: -
cdr3_nt: TGCGCCAGCAGCTTGGAACAGGGGGCGACCACTGAAGCTTTCTTT
cdr3_aa: CASSLEQGATTEAFF

cdr3_length: 14
j_call: TRBJ2-3
d_call: TRBD2
v_call: TRBV7-9
clone_size: once
cdr3_nt: TGTGCCAGCAGCGGGGGACTAATCGCAGATACGCAGTATTTT
cdr3_aa: CASSGGLIADTQYF

cdr3_length: 13
j_call: TRBJ1-1
d_call: -
v_call: TRBV27
clone_size: -
cdr3_nt: TGTTACTCGGAGGGCCCTGGGAGGACTGAAGCTTTCTTT
cdr3_aa: CYSEGPGRTEAFF

cdr3_length: 11
j_call: TRBJ1-2
d_call: -
v_call: TRBV28
clone_size: -
cdr3_nt: TGTGCCAGCAGGGTGGAATATGGCTACACCTTC
cdr3_aa: CASRVEYGYTF

cdr3_length: 16
j_call: TRBJ2-3
d_call: TRBD2
v_call: TRBV2
clone_size: once
cdr3_nt: TGTGCCAGCAGTGAAAATCGGGGGGTCAGCACAGATACGCAGTATTTT
cdr3_aa: CASSENRGVSTDTQYF

cdr3_length: 15
j_call: TRBJ1-6
d_call: TRBD1
v_call: TRBV2
clone_size: few
cdr3_nt: TGTGCCAGCAGTGGGTACGGGACAGCCAATTCACCCCTCCACTTT
cdr3_aa: CASSGYGTANSPLHF

cdr3_length: 16
j_call: TRBJ1-6
d_call: -
v_call: TRBV6-5
clone_size: -
cdr3_nt: TGTGCCAGCAGTTATGTGGGGAGCTCCTATAATTCACCCCTCCACTTT
cdr3_aa: CASSYVGSSYNSPLHF

cdr3_length: 15
j_call: TRBJ1-6
d_call: -
v_call: TRBV9
clone_size: -
cdr3_nt: TGTGCCAGCAGCGTAGCCGCCGGGCCCAATTCACCCCTCCACTTT
cdr3_aa: CASSVAAGPNSPLHF

cdr3_length: 12
j_call: TRBJ2-1
d_call: -
v_call: TRBV10-3
clone_size: -
cdr3_nt: TGTGCCATCAGTGAGGTAGGAGATGAGCAGTTCTTC
cdr3_aa: CAISEVGDEQFF

cdr3_length: 17
j_call: TRBJ2-1
d_call: -
v_call: TRBV28
clone_size: -
cdr3_nt: TGTGCCAGCAGTTTCCTCCTAACGAAGGCATCCCGCAATGAGCAGTTCTTC
cdr3_aa: CASSFLLTKASRNEQFF

cdr3_length: 16
j_call: TRBJ2-3
d_call: -
v_call: TRBV5-6
clone_size: -
cdr3_nt: TGTGCCAGCAGCTTGGGGTCCAGCTATAGCACAGATACGCAGTATTTT
cdr3_aa: CASSLGSSYSTDTQYF

cdr3_length: 14
j_call: TRBJ2-7
d_call: TRBD2
v_call: TRBV19
clone_size: -
cdr3_nt: TGTGCCAGTAGTATAGGGACTAGTTCCTACGAGCAGTACTTC
cdr3_aa: CASSIGTSSYEQYF

cdr3_length: 16
j_call: TRBJ2-2
d_call: TRBD1
v_call: TRBV2
clone_size: few
cdr3_nt: TGTGCCAGGAGGCTCGGGACAGGGACGAACACCGGGGAGCTGTTTTTT
cdr3_aa: CARRLGTGTNTGELFF

cdr3_length: 14
j_call: TRBJ2-3
d_call: -
v_call: TRBV11-2
clone_size: -
cdr3_nt: TGTGCCAGCAGCTTATTGGGGAGCACAGATACGCAGTATTTT
cdr3_aa: CASSLLGSTDTQYF

cdr3_length: 16
j_call: TRBJ2-7
d_call: -
v_call: TRBV28
clone_size: -
cdr3_nt: TGTGCCAGCAGTTCTATGAGTGCACCTCACTCCTACGAGCAGTACTTC
cdr3_aa: CASSSMSAPHSYEQYF

cdr3_length: 13
j_call: TRBJ2-2
d_call: -
v_call: TRBV19
clone_size: -
cdr3_nt: TGTGCCAGTAGTATCGACTACACCGGGGAGCTGTTTTTT
cdr3_aa: CASSIDYTGELFF

cdr3_length: 16
j_call: TRBJ2-5
d_call: TRBD2
v_call: TRBV2
clone_size: few
cdr3_nt: TGTGCCAGCACCTGGACTAGCGGGGGGCTCCAAGAGACCCAGTACTTC
cdr3_aa: CASTWTSGGLQETQYF